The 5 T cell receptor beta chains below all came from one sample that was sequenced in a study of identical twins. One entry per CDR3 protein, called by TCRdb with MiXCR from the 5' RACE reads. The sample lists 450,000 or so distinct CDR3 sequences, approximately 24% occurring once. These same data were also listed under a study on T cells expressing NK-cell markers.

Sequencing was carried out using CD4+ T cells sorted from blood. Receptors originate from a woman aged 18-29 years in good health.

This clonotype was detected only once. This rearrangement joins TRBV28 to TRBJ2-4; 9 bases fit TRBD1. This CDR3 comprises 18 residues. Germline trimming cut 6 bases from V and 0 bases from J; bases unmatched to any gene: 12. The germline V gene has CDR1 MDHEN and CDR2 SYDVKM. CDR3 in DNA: TGTGCCAGCAGCCGACCAGGACAGGGGACTATAGCCAAAAACATTCAGTACTTC. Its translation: CASSRPGQGTIAKNIQYF. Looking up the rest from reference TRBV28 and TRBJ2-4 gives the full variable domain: DVKVTQSSRYLVKRTGEKVFLECVQDMDHENMFWYRQDPGLGLRLIYFSYDVKMKEKGDIPEGYSVSREKKERFSLILESASTNQTSMYLCASSRPGQGTIAKNIQYFGAGTRLSVL.

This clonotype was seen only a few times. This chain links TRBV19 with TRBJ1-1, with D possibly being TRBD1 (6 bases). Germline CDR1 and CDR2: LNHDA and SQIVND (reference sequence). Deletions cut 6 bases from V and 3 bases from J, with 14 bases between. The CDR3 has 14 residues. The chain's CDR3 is CASSLQGKDTEAFF. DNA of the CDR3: TGTGCCAGTAGCCTACAGGGAAAGGACACTGAAGCTTTCTTT.

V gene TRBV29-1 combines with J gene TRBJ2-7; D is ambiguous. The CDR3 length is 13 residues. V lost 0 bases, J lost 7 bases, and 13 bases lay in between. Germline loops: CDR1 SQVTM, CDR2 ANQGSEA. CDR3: CSVEEGSSGEQYF. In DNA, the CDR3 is TGCAGCGTTGAAGAGGGTAGCTCGGGTGAGCAGTACTTC.

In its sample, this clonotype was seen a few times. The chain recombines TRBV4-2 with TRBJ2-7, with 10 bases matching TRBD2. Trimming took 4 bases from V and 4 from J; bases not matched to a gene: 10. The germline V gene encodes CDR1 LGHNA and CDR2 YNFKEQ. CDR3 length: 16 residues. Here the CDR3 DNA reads TGTGCCAGCAGCCGGGAATTAGCGGGGGGAATATACGAGCAGTACTTC. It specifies CASSRELAGGIYEQYF.

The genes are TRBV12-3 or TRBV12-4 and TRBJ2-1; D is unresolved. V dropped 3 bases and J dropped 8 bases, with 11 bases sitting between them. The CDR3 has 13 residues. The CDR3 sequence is CASSLLDRDEQFF. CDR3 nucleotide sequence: TGTGCCAGCAGTTTGCTAGATAGGGATGAGCAGTTCTTC.